Listed below are T cell receptor beta chains from one sample, sequenced in a study of vaccination effects on CD4 cells after COVID-19. Method: immunoSEQ multiplex PCR; TCRdb's copy keeps in-frame clones and lacks some. The table shows 50,000 or so clones, with 67% occurring only once. The antigens these receptors bind are not known. The sample consisted of CD4+ T cells from PBMCs cultured without peptide, taken before COVID-19 vaccination. These receptors all stem from a human donor who received a COVID-19 vaccine. The CDR3 runs from the conserved cysteine through the conserved F or W. The D gene is left open where the match is weak. The size entry is marked missing in some rows and otherwise reads once, few, many or a size class.

>TRBD1|TRBJ2-1|13|few|TRBV7-9
TGTGCCAGCAGCTTAGAGGTTTGGACAGGGATGTTCTTC
CASSLEVWTGMFF
>TRBD1|TRBJ1-1|13|NA|TRBV7-2
TGTGCCAGCAGCTTAGATAGGAGGGGGCGAGCTTTCTTT
CASSLDRRGRAFF
>NA|TRBJ1-1|12|NA|TRBV11-2
TGTGCCAGCAGCTTTAAGAACACTGAAGCTTTCTTT
CASSFKNTEAFF
>NA|TRBJ2-7|14|NA|TRBV11-2
TGTGCCAGCAGCTTAACGCCACGAACCTACGAGCAGTACTTC
CASSLTPRTYEQYF
>TRBD2|TRBJ2-7|15|NA|TRBV19
TGTGCCAGTAGTGATAATAGCGGGCGAGCCTACGAGCAGTACTTC
CASSDNSGRAYEQYF
>NA|TRBJ2-5|12|NA|TRBV9
TGTGCCAGCAGCGCCACGGGGGAGACCCAGTACTTC
CASSATGETQYF
>TRBD2|TRBJ2-5|17|NA|TRBV28
TGTGCCAGCAGTTTCGGAAAGCGGGAGGGCCAACAAGAGACCCAGTACTTC
CASSFGKREGQQETQYF
>NA|TRBJ1-1|15|NA|TRBV29-1
TGCAGCGTTAGGGGCTCCTCATTGATGAACACTGAAGCTTTCTTT
CSVRGSSLMNTEAFF
>NA|TRBJ2-7|16|NA|TRBV5-4
TGTGCCAGCAGCTCCGGACCCCACAGGGACTCCTACGAGCAGTACTTC
CASSSGPHRDSYEQYF
>NA|TRBJ2-3|15|few|TRBV9
TGTGCCAGCAGCGTAGCTGTGTCGGGCGCAGATACGCAGTATTTT
CASSVAVSGADTQYF
>NA|TRBJ1-2|15|NA|TRBV7-9
TGTGCCAGCAGCTTAACAGGGTTAAGTAACTATGGCTACACCTTC
CASSLTGLSNYGYTF
>NA|TRBJ1-1|14|NA|TRBV7-3
TGTGCCAGCAGCTTAATGGGGGTGGGGACTGAAGCTTTCTTT
CASSLMGVGTEAFF
>NA|TRBJ2-1|13|NA|TRBV23-1
TGCGCCAGCAGTCCCGCTAGGGGATCCGAGCAGTTCTTC
CASSPARGSEQFF
>TRBD1|TRBJ1-6|16|NA|TRBV19
TGTGCCAGTAGTACCCTTTGGACAGGGCATAATTCACCCCTCCACTTT
CASSTLWTGHNSPLHF
>NA|TRBJ1-5|13|NA|TRBV6-6
TGTGCCAGCAGGTCAGGCATGGGGCAGCCCCAGCATTTT
CASRSGMGQPQHF
>TRBD2|TRBJ2-5|15|NA|TRBV30
TGTGCCTGCGGGGGGAGGGGCCTGGGGCGAGAGACCCAGTACTTC
CACGGRGLGRETQYF
>NA|TRBJ1-2|11|few|TRBV7-2
TGTGCCAGCACCTCCCTCCAGGTCGACACCTTC
CASTSLQVDTF
>NA|TRBJ1-2|14|NA|TRBV5-1
TGCGCCAGCAGCATAGAAGAGGCACGCTATGGCTACACCTTC
CASSIEEARYGYTF
>TRBD1|TRBJ1-5|14|few|TRBV4-1
TGCGCCAGCAGCTTAGGGGGCGGTCCTCAGCCCCAGCATTTT
CASSLGGGPQPQHF
>NA|TRBJ2-7|11|few|TRBV16
TGTGCCAGCAGCCACCGTTACGAGCAGTACTTC
CASSHRYEQYF
>TRBD2|TRBJ2-1|15|NA|TRBV3-1/TRBV3-2
TGTGCCAGCAGCCAGCTAGCGGGACACTACAATGAGCAGTTCTTC
CASSQLAGHYNEQFF
>TRBD2|TRBJ2-1|15|NA|TRBV7-9
TGTGCCAGCGCGTCTCGGGGGGGATCCTACAATGAGCAGTTCTTC
CASASRGGSYNEQFF
>NA|TRBJ1-1|14|NA|TRBV19
TGTGCCAGTCAAGATGGGGGGGCTTGGACTGAAGCTTTCTTT
CASQDGGAWTEAFF
>NA|TRBJ2-1|12|NA|TRBV28
TGTGCCAGCAGTTTAAGTTACAATGAGCAGTTCTTC
CASSLSYNEQFF
>TRBD1|TRBJ1-1|17|NA|TRBV7-3
TGTGCCAGCAGCTTAACGCCGCAGGGACAGGGCGGCACTGAAGCTTTCTTT
CASSLTPQGQGGTEAFF
>NA|TRBJ2-2|16|NA|TRBV7-8
TGTGCCAGCAGCTTAGGAGGGGGGCTCGCCACCGGGGAGCTGTTTTTT
CASSLGGGLATGELFF